This entry describes one T cell receptor beta chain. It lacks a known antigen. No qualities accompany the bases; no much larger clone lies one base away. The data are from a study of Ad26.COV2.S vaccination and SARS-CoV-2 variants (dated by TCRdb to the early 2020s). Broadly, across the study: TCRbeta repertoire sequencing was used to assess the specificity and breadth of SARS-CoV-2-reactive T cell receptors after Ad26.COV2.S vaccination. The TCR-sequenced set comprised roughly 30 samples: roughly 19 Ad26.COV2.S vaccine recipients, 5 placebo recipients and 8 SARS-CoV-2 convalescent individuals.

The time point tag for this specimen amounts to: individuals recovered from natural SARS-CoV-2 infection. TCRbeta CDR3 regions were sequenced with the immunoSEQ Assay. After extraction, genomic DNA underwent amplification by bias-controlled multiplex PCR, followed by high-throughput sequencing. The source study handled its data this way. To quantify the absolute abundance of every unique TCRbeta CDR3 region, sequences were collapsed and filtered. T cell fraction was estimated by normalizing TCRbeta template counts to usable DNA, with usable DNA measured through amplification of reference genes found in all nucleated cells. Repertoire TCRs were annotated as SARS-CoV-2-specific by exact matching of V gene, CDR3 amino acid sequence and J gene to a known reactive TCR set. The reference SARS-CoV-2 TCR set was derived from MIRA and filtered for enrichment in COVID-19-positive ImmuneCODE repertoires, a step that removed public or cross-reactive TCRs. Using the MIRA antigens, annotated TCRs were further analysed by specific ORF or by position within an ORF. Breadth was defined as the number of annotated unique rearrangements divided by the total number of unique productive rearrangements, and depth was defined as the summed frequency of the annotated unique rearrangements. Group comparisons of TCR breadth used two-sided Wilcoxon rank-sum tests. Not all clones reach the TCRdb copy of this immuneACCESS table, which keeps in-frame sequences only. Checked studies attribute under half of the gap to unresolved V genes and leave the rest unexplained. For V, J and clone size, that table is used; D and trimming come from the DNA. The sample table lists some 350,000 clones, 92% of them with a count of one. In total, the top ten clones hold 3.9% of the sample.

Beyond this particular receptor, the publication reports: Vaccine and placebo recipients had similar non-spike TCR breadth, a finding consistent with the vaccine containing only spike. Ad26.COV2.S recipients had higher spike-specific TCR breadth than placebo recipients (P = 0.0014). After vaccination, spike-specific CD8+ and CD4+ T cell responses were reported to show substantial breadth. The authors noted that total T cell responses may have been underestimated by the TCR breadth and depth analyses.

Relative to germline, V is missing 3 bases and J is missing 3 bases, with 10 bases of the junction outside any gene match. Reading the germline V gene gives CDR1 MGHRA and CDR2 YSYEKL. The CDR3 spans 16 residues, from the cysteine through the phenylalanine. CDR3 DNA is the only sequence kept; it has 48 bases, read in frame from the first base. This TCR was sampled from a human donor who had recovered from COVID-19. Sequencing was performed on peripheral blood, taken after recovery from COVID-19. The rearranged chain carries TRBV4-1 and TRBJ2-5; TRBD2 matches 7 bases in the middle. The CDR3 here reads CASSHLGSGEKETQYF. At the DNA level, the sequence is TGCGCCAGCAGCCACCTTGGCAGCGGGGAAAAAGAGACCCAGTACTTC.